This TCR beta chain was identified in a study of blood T cell repertoires in COVID-19 (dated by TCRdb to 2020 to 2021). About the study as a whole: Samples from collaborators originated in the United States, Italy and Spain and spanned both the acute and convalescent phases of COVID-19. The material from the prospective study consisted of cDNA or gDNA derived from T cells, B-cell-depleted T cells, or PBMCs. Where available, HLA class I and class II types were taken from metadata supplied by the sample provider and were not determined by assay-based typing. Deeply sampled blood TCRbeta repertoires from subjects exposed to, actively infected with, or recovered from COVID-19 were included in the dataset. The samples were drawn from the first 160 participants of the ongoing ImmuneRACE study and from 1,254 subjects provided by 6 global collaborators. Nearly every sample came with metadata listing a de-identified subject ID, COVID-19 status, age in years and sex. The repertoires were released in a freely available public database meant as a resource for research on the immune response to SARS-CoV-2. Overall study results and their limits: How much clinical and demographic metadata was included differed by source and by participant, and the metadata was provided uncurated.

Whole blood was collected in K2EDTA tubes by collaborating institutions according to the institutions' own protocols. Collaborator samples were shipped for TCRbeta analysis as frozen whole blood, isolated PBMCs, or DNA extracted from either sample type. TCRbeta CDR3 regions were amplified from genomic DNA using the immunoSEQ Assay, a bias-controlled multiplex PCR. The authors' pipeline ran thus. The number of nucleated cells in each sample was estimated by amplification of reference gene primers within the assay. Sequence reads were collapsed and filtered to measure the absolute abundance of every unique TCRbeta CDR3 rearrangement. For each sample, productive Simpson clonality was calculated by taking the square root of Simpson's diversity index across productive rearrangements. Not all clones reach the TCRdb copy of this immuneACCESS table, which keeps in-frame sequences only. Checked studies attribute under half of the gap to unresolved V genes and leave the rest unexplained. The V and J calls and the clone size are those of that table, but D and trimming were determined from the DNA. For this sample there are 95,000 to 120,000 clones; 84% appear just once. The top ten clones comprise 8.1% of the sample.

A word on this clone: The clone's antigen remains unknown. No quality values exist for individual bases; no much larger clone is one base distant.

Cut back by 1 base and 1 base, the V and J ends lie 10 bases apart. The CDR3 covers 14 residues, taking in both the cysteine and the phenylalanine. The retained sequence is limited to the CDR3, 42 bases, with the frame set at the first base. Taken from the germline V gene (reference sequence), the CDR1 and CDR2 loops are GTSNPN and SVGIG. This receptor was taken from a woman between 40 and 50 years old with acute or convalescent COVID-19. The chain joins TRBV30 to TRBJ1-2, and the D gene may be TRBD1, 6 bases matching. Sequencing input: peripheral blood. The nucleotides are TGTGCCTGGAGTGGGGACAAGGATAACTATGGCTACACCTTC. Its translation is CAWSGDKDNYGYTF.